This T cell receptor beta chain was retrieved from a study of siplizumab effects on memory and regulatory T cells. Sequenced by immunoSEQ multiplex PCR; TCRdb stores in-frame clones only, minus some. The sample lists some 97,000 clones, approximately 90% occurring once. Germline V gene data show CDR1 as SGHTA and CDR2 as FQGTGA. This CDR3 has 19 residues. Losses at the gene ends were 0 bases for V and 8 bases for J; bases not matched to a gene: 15. The receptor was isolated from a human donor in good health. The sample consisted of Tregs sorted from blood. V and J are TRBV7-3 and TRBJ2-1, with 11 positions matching TRBD2. The DNA of the CDR3 is TGTGCCAGCAGCTTAACGGCTAGCGGGAGGTTTCGGGATAGTGATGAGCAGTTCTTC. It encodes CASSLTASGRFRDSDEQFF.